Each of the 20 T cell receptor beta chains below was sequenced from the same sample in a study of CD8+ T cells in alopecia areata. Treatment specified: oral pan-JAK inhibitor, 5-10 mg twice daily. Following extraction, RNA underwent reverse transcription to cDNA, which served as the sequencing template. Data came from immunoSEQ multiplex PCR; TCRdb stores just in-frame clones and leaves some out. This sample carries 210,000 or so clones, around 66% of them seen once, and the ten largest clones take 0.95% to 1.5%. The sample in question was CD4+ T cells sorted from blood, obtained at week 44, from a patient treated with tofacitinib. The source is a human donor with alopecia areata.

V gene TRBV5-1 combines with J gene TRBJ2-1, with TRBD2 matching over 8 bases. This CDR3 is 14 amino acids long. Germline CDR1 reads SGHRS; CDR2 reads YFSETQ. V was pared by 4 bases and J by 7 bases, with 7 bases of the junction left unmatched. As DNA, the CDR3 is TGCGCCAGCAGCCGGGAGGGGTTCGTAAATGAGCAGTTCTTC. Encoded protein: CASSREGFVNEQFF.

The count of this clone is one. V and J are TRBV29-1 and TRBJ1-1, with D maybe TRBD1 (6 bases). Trimming took 8 bases from V and 5 from J, leaving 18 bases between them. Germline values: CDR1 SQVTM, CDR2 ANQGSEA. The CDR3 has 13 residues. DNA of the CDR3: TGCAGCTCACAACAGGGAGGTAGGACTGAAGCTTTCTTT. Translation gives CSSQQGGRTEAFF.

The J gene is TRBJ1-2, the V gene TRBV27; no firm D call. Germline CDR1 and CDR2: MNHEY and SMNVEV (reference sequence). V was cut by 0 bases and J by 3 bases, with 5 bases left in between. The CDR3 length is 13 residues. The CDR3 region is CASSLSPDYGYTF. For the CDR3, the DNA is TGTGCCAGCAGTTTATCTCCCGACTATGGCTACACCTTC.

A single count supports this clone. V is TRBV11-2 and J is TRBJ2-3; 8 nucleotides align to TRBD2. The CDR3 length is 14 residues. Germline lookup yields CDR1 SGHAT and CDR2 FQNNGV. V shed 5 bases, J shed 4 bases, and the junction held 5 bases outside the gene matches. This CDR3 is CASSLGLAPDTQYF. The DNA for the CDR3 is TGTGCCAGCAGCCTTGGACTAGCCCCAGATACGCAGTATTTT.

This clone was counted between two and nine times. The rearrangement joins TRBV2 to TRBJ2-1; 7 positions match TRBD2. The CDR3 totals 14 residues. The ends lost 5 bases at V and 5 bases at J; junction bases unmatched: 6. Germline V gives CDR1 SNHLY, CDR2 FYNNEI. Written as DNA, the CDR3 is TGTGCCAGCAGTTGGGGGGGACCGGACAATGAGCAGTTCTTC. It translates to CASSWGGPDNEQFF.

The chain combines TRBV4-1 with TRBJ1-1; the D gene is possibly TRBD1 (5 bases). Per the germline V gene, CDR1 is MGHRA and CDR2 is YSYEKL. The CDR3 contains 14 residues. The ends were cut back, 1 base at V and 1 base at J, with 7 bases in the middle. CDR3 protein: CASSQGDGNTEAFF. DNA of the CDR3: TGCGCCAGCAGCCAAGGGGACGGGAACACTGAAGCTTTCTTT.

The genes are TRBV4-1 and TRBJ1-6; D might be TRBD1 (6 bases). Trimming stripped 1 base from V and 7 bases from J, with 11 bases between. CDR1 is MGHRA and CDR2 is YSYEKL in the germline V gene. The CDR3 spans 15 residues. The CDR3, as DNA: TGCGCCAGCAGCCAAGGTACAGGGAGCAATTCACCCCTCCACTTT. It encodes CASSQGTGSNSPLHF.

CDR3 in amino acids: CSVEGTPGGELFF. CDR3 nucleotides: TGCAGCGTTGAGGGGACGCCCGGTGGTGAACTGTTTTTT. The chain has TRBV29-1 and TRBJ1-4; TRBD1 is a possible D gene (5 bases). Germline V gene lookup returns CDR1 SQVTM and CDR2 ANQGSEA. This CDR3 region has 13 residues. Trimming took 3 bases from V and 12 from J, leaving 17 bases between them.

The J gene is TRBJ2-1, the V gene TRBV29-1; 11 nucleotides agree with TRBD2. The CDR3 consists of 14 residues. Germline loops: CDR1 SQVTM, CDR2 ANQGSEA. With 6 bases clipped from V and 6 bases from J, the junction kept 7 bases outside the gene matches. The CDR3 DNA reads as TGCAGCGTCGCGCTAGCGGGGGGCTTCAATGAGCAGTTCTTC. As protein: CSVALAGGFNEQFF.

This clone was counted a few times. The rearrangement links TRBV6-1 to TRBJ2-7, with 10 positions matching TRBD1. This CDR3 comprises 14 residues. Germline trimming cut 5 bases from V and 4 bases from J; bases unmatched to any gene: 5. Germline loops: CDR1 MNHNS, CDR2 SASEGT. Here the CDR3 DNA reads TGTGCCAGCAGTTATGGGGACAGGGGATACGAGCAGTACTTC. Its translation: CASSYGDRGYEQYF.

This clone was picked up a small number of times. CDR3 residues: CASSELPDSTGELFF. DNA of the CDR3: TGCGCCAGCAGCGAACTACCCGACAGCACCGGGGAGCTGTTTTTT. The chain employs TRBV4-3 and TRBJ2-2; TRBD1 might be the D (5 bases). Germline-derived CDR1 and CDR2 are LGHNA and YSLEER. The V end was cut by 5 bases, the J end by 4 bases, with 14 bases between. This CDR3 is 15 amino acids long.

This sequence joins TRBV5-1 and TRBJ2-5; the match to TRBD2 covers 11 bases. The CDR3 has 14 amino acids. Germline CDR1 is SGHRS and CDR2 is YFSETQ. V was pared by 8 bases and J by 4 bases, with 7 bases of the junction left unmatched. This CDR3 is CASSSGGPSETQYF. The CDR3 nucleotides are TGCGCCAGTTCTAGCGGGGGGCCTTCAGAGACCCAGTACTTC.

The rearrangement uses TRBV2 and TRBJ2-7, with 7 bases that match TRBD1. Germline loops: CDR1 SNHLY, CDR2 FYNNEI. V dropped 7 bases and J dropped 3; count of bases not matched to a gene: 6. The CDR3 loop spans 13 amino acids. Written as DNA, the CDR3 is TGTGCCAGCATGAACAGGGGCAGCTACGAGCAGTACTTC. Translated, it gives CASMNRGSYEQYF.

The V call is TRBV4-3, the J call TRBJ2-3; 8 positions match TRBD1. The CDR3 has 14 residues. V shed 4 bases and J 6 bases; nucleotides not matched to a gene: 6. Per the germline V gene, CDR1 is LGHNA and CDR2 is YSLEER. The CDR3 DNA reads TGCGCCAGCAGCCTACAGGGGGAGGTCGATACGCAGTATTTT. It codes for CASSLQGEVDTQYF.

This chain uses TRBV7-2 with TRBJ2-1, with TRBD1 matching 8 bases. Unmatched junction bases numbered 8, after V lost 1 base and J lost 9 bases. Germline loops: CDR1 SGHTA, CDR2 FQGNSA. The CDR3 contains 15 residues. The CDR3 DNA sequence: TGTGCCAGCAGCTTAGTGTGGACAGGGAGTTCTGAGCAGTTCTTC. This translates into CASSLVWTGSSEQFF.

The rearrangement links TRBV7-8 to TRBJ2-7; TRBD2 matches at 7 bases. The CDR3 is 13 residues long. Trimming cost V 3 bases and J 6 bases; bases outside gene matches: 5. The V gene's germline CDR1 is SGHVS and CDR2 FQNEAQ. The CDR3 loop is CASSFREGIEQYF. The CDR3 region has the DNA TGTGCCAGCAGCTTTAGGGAGGGGATCGAGCAGTACTTC.

The chain combines TRBV12-5 with TRBJ1-5, with D possibly TRBD1 on 6 matching bases. This CDR3 region has 15 residues. The V gene lost 1 base and the J gene lost 5 bases, with 12 bases spanning the gap. CDR1 is LGHNT and CDR2 is FRNRAP in the germline V gene. CDR3 amino acids: CASGLEDSRDQPQHF. The DNA for the CDR3 is TGTGCTAGTGGTTTGGAGGACAGTCGGGATCAGCCCCAGCATTTT.

A word on this clone: The identical CDR3 is also encoded by other nucleotide sequences in the sample. The chain is built from TRBV29-1 and TRBJ1-5, with 7 bases identical to TRBD1. There are 12 residues in the CDR3. V lost 4 bases, J lost 6 bases, and 3 bases stayed unmatched. The germline V gene encodes CDR1 SQVTM and CDR2 ANQGSEA. CDR3 loop: CSVGQGGQPQHF. The DNA of the CDR3 is TGCAGCGTTGGACAGGGTGGTCAGCCCCAGCATTTT. The full variable domain, its missing parts supplied by reference TRBV29-1 and TRBJ1-5, is SAVISQKPSRDICQRGTSLTIQCQVDSQVTMMFWYRQQPGQSLTLIATANQGSEATYESGFVIDKFPISRPNLTFSTLTVSNMSPEDSSIYLCSVGQGGQPQHFGDGTRLSIL.

The V and J genes are TRBV30 and TRBJ2-7; the match to TRBD1 covers 11 bases. The V and J ends lost 3 bases and 7 bases, in that order; junction bases with no gene match: 8. The CDR3 runs to 14 residues. Germline CDR1 and CDR2: GTSNPN and SVGIG (reference sequence). The CDR3 DNA is TGTGCCTGGAGCAAAGGACAGGGGGCTACAGAGCAGTACTTC. It is translated as CAWSKGQGATEQYF.

V gene TRBV29-1 combines with J gene TRBJ2-4; 10 nucleotides align to TRBD1. Looked up from germline, CDR1 is SQVTM and CDR2 is ANQGSEA. This CDR3 is built from 14 residues. With 7 bases clipped from V and 8 bases from J, the junction kept 11 bases outside the gene matches. The CDR3 spells CSATRTGGMDIQYF. Written as DNA, the CDR3 is TGCAGCGCTACCAGGACAGGGGGGATGGACATTCAGTACTTC.